This T cell receptor (beta chain) comes out of a study of T cells in localized non-small cell lung cancer. The study, taken as a whole, reports: Investigators sequenced only a single tumor region, leaving heterogeneity possible. A median of 57 clones ranked among the top 100 in tumor appeared in adjacent lung. Uninvolved adjacent lung had higher T cell clonality than tumor and all other tissues. With higher T cell density in blood came longer overall survival.

Method: immunoSEQ multiplex PCR; TCRdb's copy keeps in-frame clones and lacks some. The table includes fewer than 45,000 clones, 85% to 90% detected once. On this clone itself: Its antigen is still unknown.

The germline V gene has CDR1 ENHRY and CDR2 SYGVKD. Trimming took 0 bases from V and 0 from J, leaving 8 bases between them. The CDR3 runs 16 residues. This receptor was identified in a woman aged 18-49 years with stage III lung adenocarcinoma. This chain joins TRBV10-3 and TRBJ2-2; unclear D gene. Sequencing was performed on peripheral blood, taken before any cancer treatment. CDR3 coding DNA: TGTGCCATCAGTGAGTCGAGGACGGCGAACACCGGGGAGCTGTTTTTT. It encodes CAISESRTANTGELFF.